This T cell receptor beta chain was identified during a study of blood T cell repertoires in COVID-19. The assay was immunoSEQ multiplex PCR, and TCRdb's table has in-frame clones only and misses some. The repertoire holds about 330,000 clones, with more than 90% as singletons. This clone was found once. The V and J ends lost 6 bases and 0 bases respectively, with 9 bases between them. The length of the CDR3 is 14 residues. Germline-derived CDR1 and CDR2 are MDHEN and SYDVKM. Allocation to cohorts depended on clinical history reported by the participants. Cohort 3 recovery required two negative PCRs, clearance, or symptom resolution.

This receptor was obtained from a woman aged 25-40 years who had recovered from COVID-19. The V and J genes are TRBV28 and TRBJ1-5; no definite D call. Sequenced sample: PBMCs or T cells enriched from blood (not recorded which). The CDR3 sequence: CASSTVHSNQPQHF. The CDR3 nucleotides read TGTGCCAGCAGCACAGTTCATAGCAATCAGCCCCAGCATTTT.